These 15 T cell receptor beta chains came from one sample sequenced in a study of early T cells in non-severe SARS-CoV-2 infection. From the 5' RACE reads, TCRdb called clonotypes with MiXCR, one entry per CDR3 protein. The sample shows about 99,000 distinct CDR3 sequences, roughly 15% of them seen only once. The sequencing sample was made of whole blood. The receptors shown here come from an adult who was a healthcare worker with PCR-confirmed SARS-CoV-2 infection or an uninfected control (not recorded which).

Concerning this clonotype: This may come from a read error, since a much larger clone is one base off. This sequence joins TRBV5-4 and TRBJ2-2; D is perhaps TRBD1 or TRBD2 (5 bases each). The CDR3 length is 14 residues. The germline gives CDR1 SGHNT, CDR2 YYREEE (reference sequence). CDR3 in DNA: TGTGCCAGCCCCAAAGACAGCCACACCGGGGAGCTGTATTTT. As protein: CASPKDSHTGELYF.

The chain has TRBV29-1 and TRBJ1-3; D is undetermined. Germline values: CDR1 SQVTM, CDR2 ANQGSEA. The CDR3 covers 12 residues. V lost 4 bases to trimming and J lost 0 bases, with 4 bases between them. CDR3 region: CSVASSGNTIYF. For the CDR3, the DNA is TGCAGCGTTGCCAGCTCTGGAAACACCATATATTTT.

The V and J genes are TRBV7-2 and TRBJ2-7, with D perhaps TRBD1 (6 bases). Germline V gene lookup returns CDR1 SGHTA and CDR2 FQGNSA. This CDR3 is 14 amino acids long. V lost 1 base and J 2 bases, leaving 9 bases between the germline ends. The CDR3 protein is CASSLESGAYEQYF. In nucleotides, the CDR3 is TGTGCCAGCAGCTTAGAGTCAGGGGCCTACGAGCAGTACTTC.

This clonotype has a count of ten or more. The rearrangement joins TRBV9 to TRBJ2-7, with 7 bases that match TRBD1. V was clipped by 3 bases and J by 5 bases; unmatched bases: 5. Germline CDR1 SGDLS, CDR2 YYNGEE. The CDR3 loop spans 13 amino acids. CDR3 residues: CASSEWDSDEQYF. The DNA of the CDR3 is TGTGCCAGCAGCGAGTGGGACAGTGACGAGCAGTACTTC.

V gene TRBV9 combines with J gene TRBJ2-2; TRBD1 agrees at 7 bases. The germline gives CDR1 SGDLS, CDR2 YYNGEE. The CDR3 has 16 residues. The junction had 6 bases not matched to a gene; V was cut back by 4 bases and J by 0 bases. The CDR3 region is CASSFRGGSNTGELFF. In nucleotides, the CDR3 is TGTGCCAGCAGCTTCCGAGGGGGCTCGAACACCGGGGAGCTGTTTTTT.

The gene calls are TRBV20-1 and TRBJ1-1; 8 bases align to TRBD1. The CDR3 covers 13 residues. The germline V gene encodes CDR1 DFQATT and CDR2 SNEGSKA (reference sequence). J lost 0 bases, V lost 6 bases, and 3 bases had no gene match. In DNA, the CDR3 is TGCAGTGCCGGACAGGGACTGAACACTGAAGCTTTCTTT. Amino acids: CSAGQGLNTEAFF.

This chain joins TRBV11-2 and TRBJ2-5; possible D gene TRBD2, 5 bases. This CDR3 has 16 amino acids. Germline V gene sequence: CDR1 SGHAT, CDR2 FQNNGV. Trimming took off 5 bases at V and 1 base at J, with 17 bases between the two ends. The CDR3 here is CASSRRTRRTQETQYF. DNA for the CDR3: TGTGCCAGCAGCCGGAGGACCCGCAGGACCCAAGAGACCCAGTACTTC. Full variable domain (missing parts from reference TRBV11-2 and TRBJ2-5): EAGVAQSPRYKIIEKRQSVAFWCNPISGHATLYWYQQILGQGPKLLIQFQNNGVVDDSQLPKDRFSAERLKGVDSTLKIQPAKLEDSAVYLCASSRRTRRTQETQYFGPGTRLLVL.

This clonotype was seen a handful of times. The chain joins TRBV19 to TRBJ1-5; 9 bases agree with TRBD1. The length of the CDR3 is 15 residues. Germline V lookup: CDR1 LNHDA, CDR2 SQIVND (reference sequence). V was clipped by 6 bases and J by 1 base; unmatched bases: 4. Here the CDR3 reads CASRWTGASNQPQHF. The DNA of the CDR3 is TGTGCCAGTAGGTGGACAGGGGCGAGCAATCAGCCCCAGCATTTT. The variable domain in full, completed from reference TRBV19 and TRBJ1-5, reads DGGITQSPKYLFRKEGQNVTLSCEQNLNHDAMYWYRQDPGQGLRLIYYSQIVNDFQKGDIAEGYSVSREKKESFPLTVTSAQKNPTAFYLCASRWTGASNQPQHFGDGTRLSIL.

V gene TRBV15 combines with J gene TRBJ1-2; D perhaps matches TRBD1 (6 bases). Germline CDR1 LNHNV, CDR2 YYDKDF (reference sequence). The length of the CDR3 is 15 residues. V was trimmed by 0 bases and J by 4 bases, leaving 12 bases between them. The DNA for the CDR3 is TGTGCCACCAGCAGAGAAAGGGGGGCTGGCTATGGCTACACCTTC. This sequence encodes CATSRERGAGYGYTF.

This clonotype was observed at least ten times. The genes are TRBV6-5 and TRBJ2-7, with D possibly matching TRBD2 (5 bases). Trimming took off 5 bases at V and 3 bases at J, with 11 bases between the two ends. This CDR3 region has 13 residues. CDR1 is MNHEY, CDR2 SVGAGI, per germline. For the CDR3, the DNA is TGTGCCAGCAGTCGGACTGAATACTACGAGCAGTACTTC. It yields the protein CASSRTEYYEQYF.

The sample holds a few counts of this clonotype. The chain is built from TRBV28 and TRBJ1-2; 8 nucleotides align to TRBD1. This CDR3 region has 16 residues. Trimming took 0 bases from V and 6 from J; bases not matched to a gene: 9. Germline values: CDR1 MDHEN, CDR2 SYDVKM. CDR3 nucleotide sequence: TGTGCCAGCAGTTTATGGGTACAGGGGGAACATGATGGCTACACCTTC. As protein: CASSLWVQGEHDGYTF.

The chain joins TRBV3-1 to TRBJ1-2; 8 positions match TRBD1. V trimming: 4 bases; J trimming: 8 bases; junction bases outside the gene matches: 9. Germline V CDR1 and CDR2: LGHDT, YNNKEL (reference sequence). The CDR3 extends over 14 amino acids. In DNA, the CDR3 is TGTGCCAGCAGCCCTTCGACAGGGGAGAAAGGCTACACCTTC. It translates to CASSPSTGEKGYTF.

The rearrangement links TRBV5-1 to TRBJ1-3; 8 bases are shared with TRBD1. The junction had 5 bases not matched to a gene; V was cut back by 3 bases and J by 3 bases. Germline V gives CDR1 SGHRS, CDR2 YFSETQ. CDR3 length equals 15 residues. The CDR3 protein is CASSSQGAIGNTIYF. CDR3 coding DNA: TGCGCCAGCAGCTCGCAGGGGGCGATTGGAAACACCATATATTTT.

This clonotype was observed once. The V gene is TRBV20-1, the J gene TRBJ1-1; tentatively, D is TRBD1 (5 bases). CDR3 length equals 14 residues. Germline CDR1 and CDR2: DFQATT and SNEGSKA (reference sequence). V was trimmed by 3 bases and J by 3 bases, leaving 14 bases between them. The CDR3 bases are TGCAGTGCTAGGCCGACAACGGGGGACACTGAAGCTTTCTTT. Its translation is CSARPTTGDTEAFF.

The table lists this clonotype with a few counts. This chain uses TRBV6-6 with TRBJ1-5, with D tentatively TRBD1 (5 bases). Germline V gene lookup returns CDR1 MNHNY and CDR2 SVGAGI (reference sequence). The V and J ends lost 5 bases and 0 bases respectively, with 11 bases between them. The CDR3 contains 15 residues. CDR3 nucleotide sequence: TGTGCCAGCAGTCCAGGGCCCTATAGCAATCAGCCCCAGCATTTT. This codes for CASSPGPYSNQPQHF.